This T cell receptor (beta chain) appears in the sequencing data of a study of low-dose radiotherapy and immunotherapy resistance in tumors. Looking at the study overall: Fractions of 0.5 Gy went to Cohort 1 every 2 weeks, totaling 6.5 Gy. Cohort 2 patients were irradiated with 1 Gy every two weeks, reaching 13 Gy over 26 weeks. Nivolumab was given to patients as a 240 mg flat dose every two weeks, and ipilimumab at 1 mg/kg every six weeks. Both were delivered intravenously.

This clonotype was observed at least ten times. The sample's time point: before trial treatment. cDNA synthesis used a TRAV/TRBV-specific primer set for both chains. A constant-region primer paired with the V-primer adapter amplified TCRs over about 19 PCR cycles. TCRdb processed the reads anew with MiXCR; each CDR3 protein has one entry. Among about 64,000 distinct CDR3 sequences, 26% were seen once, and the ten largest hold 6.6%. The sequence was collected from a male donor with rectosigmoid adenocarcinoma. Sequenced material: PBMCs, taken before treatment.

CDR3 loop: CASSLETGSGAETQYF. CDR3 sequence (DNA): TGTGCCAGCAGTCTCGAAACAGGGTCCGGGGCGGAGACCCAGTACTTC. The chain joins TRBV28 to TRBJ2-5; maybe TRBD1 (6 bases). The CDR3 length is 16 residues. The V gene's germline CDR1 is MDHEN and CDR2 SYDVKM. With 5 bases removed from V and 5 bases from J, the gap between germline ends came to 21 bases.